This record concerns one TCR beta chain sequence. Its antigen is unidentified. Before the COVID-19 pandemic, during about 2011-2019, CD4+ T cells were taken from unexposed donors. After ten to eleven days of culture, CD4+ T cells were isolated. The data belong to a study of CD4 T cells in relation to SARS-CoV-2 and coronaviruses. Looking at the study overall: No peptide or an HIV-1 Nef peptide pool served as negative control. The restricting HLA molecule for shared crossreactive spike epitopes was mapped.

Method: immunoSEQ multiplex PCR; TCRdb's copy keeps in-frame clones and lacks some. The data hold about 18,000 clones, with around 77% observed a single time. Germline CDR1 and CDR2: LGHDT and YNNKEL (reference sequence). This CDR3 contains 12 residues. Deletions cut 2 bases from V and 6 bases from J, with 8 bases between. Study-level points and caveats: Samples before the pandemic and after infection were not matched within any donor.

This clonotype was sampled from a human donor in good health. What was sequenced was CD4+ T cells from PBMCs, cultured in vitro. The chain links TRBV3-1 (or the pseudogene TRBV3-2) to TRBJ2-7, with unresolved D. The CDR3 nucleotides read TGTGCCAGCAGCCAACCCGTTGGCGAGCAGTACTTC. Translated: CASSQPVGEQYF.